This TCR beta chain was captured in a study of long-term antiretroviral therapy in people with HIV. Study-level results: Clonotypes expanded prior to ART showed repertoire dominance at all sampled time points. ART adherence, viral resistance and therapy changes were undocumented. HIV repertoires showed narrower CDR3 length ranges than controls.

They ran version v3.0 of the immunoSEQ assay at survey level. Sequencing targeted about 40,000-55,000 T-cell genomes per sample. Libraries were prepared by immunoSEQ multiplex PCR; TCRdb keeps only in-frame clonotypes and omits some of them. This sample has about 16,000 clones, with around 85% found just once. The CDR3 is 13 residues long. CDR1 and CDR2 (germline): WSHSY, SAAADI. V shed 7 bases and J shed 4 bases, with 13 bases lying between them. As concerns this clone: Its antigen is as yet unknown.

The origin of this receptor is a man in his thirties or forties with HIV. V gene TRBV10-2 combines with J gene TRBJ2-5; perhaps TRBD2 as D (5 bases). The sample here was unsorted PBMCs, taken about 1.3 years before starting antiretroviral therapy. The chain's CDR3 is CASTFEGAETQYF. In DNA, the CDR3 is TGCGCCAGCACTTTTGAGGGAGCAGAGACCCAGTACTTC.